This TCR beta chain was profiled in a study of blood T cell repertoires in COVID-19 (dated by TCRdb to the early 2020s). Regarding the complete study: The collaborator samples originated in the United States, Italy and Spain and spanned the acute and convalescent phases of COVID-19. The repertoires were released in a freely available public database meant as a resource for research on the immune response to SARS-CoV-2. The material from the prospective study consisted of cDNA or gDNA derived from T cells, B-cell-depleted T cells, or PBMCs. Where available, HLA class I and class II types were obtained from metadata supplied by the sample provider rather than from assay-based typing. The sample metadata nearly always contained a de-identified subject ID, COVID-19 status, age in years and sex. The dataset comprised deeply sampled blood TCRbeta repertoires from subjects exposed to, actively infected with, or recovered from COVID-19. The samples were drawn from the first 160 participants of the ongoing ImmuneRACE study and from more than 1,000 subjects provided by 6 global collaborators. The paper as a whole reports these results and caveats: The amount of clinical and demographic metadata varied by source and participant and was provided uncurated.

This clone was seen only once. The antigen it recognizes is unknown. No base-level quality is on record; no much larger clone is a single base apart. Collaborating institutions collected whole blood in K2EDTA tubes following their own protocols. Collaborator samples were shipped for TCRbeta analysis as frozen whole blood, isolated PBMCs, or DNA extracted from either sample type. Via the germline V gene (reference sequence), CDR1 is LGHDT and CDR2 YNNKEL. Trimming takes 3 bases from V and 2 bases from J, and the germline ends sit 19 bases apart. The CDR3 measures 17 amino acids from cysteine to phenylalanine. Only CDR3 DNA remains: 51 bases, in frame from the first base. TCRbeta CDR3 regions were amplified from genomic DNA by means of the immunoSEQ Assay, a bias-controlled multiplex PCR. The published analysis was carried out like this. The number of nucleated cells in each sample was estimated from the amplification of reference gene primers within the assay. To quantify the absolute abundance of each unique TCRbeta CDR3 rearrangement, sequence reads were collapsed and filtered. For each sample, productive Simpson clonality was calculated as the square root of Simpson's diversity index across productive rearrangements. TCRdb mirrors the immuneACCESS table, restricted to in-frame sequences. Some clones are absent from its copies; in checked studies, under half trace to an unresolved V gene, and the reason for the others is unknown. V, J and clone size are those of that table, while D and trimming were read from the DNA. This sample lists fewer than 500,000 clones; approximately 77% were detected once. The ten largest clonotypes hold 1.1% of the sample.

Rearrangement joined TRBV3-1 (or the pseudogene TRBV3-2) to TRBJ1-2; perhaps TRBD1 is the D gene, with 6 bases matching. The source material was peripheral blood. The TCR originated in a human donor with acute or convalescent COVID-19. The donor label of this sample is uncertain. The CDR3 region has the sequence CASSHRFLGGSNYGYTF. The nucleotides are TGTGCCAGCAGCCATCGTTTTCTAGGGGGTTCCAACTATGGCTACACCTTC.